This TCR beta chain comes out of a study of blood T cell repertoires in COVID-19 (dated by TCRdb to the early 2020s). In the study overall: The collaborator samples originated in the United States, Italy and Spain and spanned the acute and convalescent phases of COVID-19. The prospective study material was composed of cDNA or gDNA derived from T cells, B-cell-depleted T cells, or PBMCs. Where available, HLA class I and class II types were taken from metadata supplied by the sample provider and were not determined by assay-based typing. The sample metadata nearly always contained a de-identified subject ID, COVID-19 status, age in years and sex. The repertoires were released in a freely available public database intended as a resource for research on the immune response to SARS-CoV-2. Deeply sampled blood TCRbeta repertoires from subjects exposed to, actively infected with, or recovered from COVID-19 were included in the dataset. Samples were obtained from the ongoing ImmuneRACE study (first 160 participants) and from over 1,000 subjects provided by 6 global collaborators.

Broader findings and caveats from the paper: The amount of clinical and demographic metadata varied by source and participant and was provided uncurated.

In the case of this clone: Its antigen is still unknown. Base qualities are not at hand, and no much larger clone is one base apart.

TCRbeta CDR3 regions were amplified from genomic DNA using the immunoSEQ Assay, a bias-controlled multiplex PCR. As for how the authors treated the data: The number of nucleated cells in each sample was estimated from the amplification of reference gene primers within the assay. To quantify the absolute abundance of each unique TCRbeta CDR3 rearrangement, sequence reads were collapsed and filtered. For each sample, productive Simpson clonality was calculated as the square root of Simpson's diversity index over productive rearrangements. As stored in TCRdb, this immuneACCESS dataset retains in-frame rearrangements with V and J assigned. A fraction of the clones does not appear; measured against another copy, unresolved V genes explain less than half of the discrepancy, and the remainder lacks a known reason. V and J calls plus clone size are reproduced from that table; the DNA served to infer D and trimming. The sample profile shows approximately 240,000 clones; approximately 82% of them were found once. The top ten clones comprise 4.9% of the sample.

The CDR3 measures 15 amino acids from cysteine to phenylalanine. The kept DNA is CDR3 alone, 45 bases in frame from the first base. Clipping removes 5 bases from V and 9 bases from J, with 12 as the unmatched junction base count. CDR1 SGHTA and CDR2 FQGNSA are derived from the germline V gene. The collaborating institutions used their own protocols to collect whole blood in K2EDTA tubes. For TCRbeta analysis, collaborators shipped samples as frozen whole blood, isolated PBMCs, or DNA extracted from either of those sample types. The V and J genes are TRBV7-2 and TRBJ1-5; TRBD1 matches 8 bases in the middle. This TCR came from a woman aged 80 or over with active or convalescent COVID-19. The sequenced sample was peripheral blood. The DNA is TGTGCCAGCAGCCCGAATCCGACAGGGGTTAGGCCCCAGCATTTT. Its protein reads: CASSPNPTGVRPQHF.